A single sample is the source of the 20 T cell receptor beta chains below, sequenced in a study of shared clonotypes between healthy human individuals. Only in-frame clones appear in the TCRdb table, and some are missing; sequencing was by immunoSEQ multiplex PCR. The table shows about 2.2 million clones, with 93% occurring only once. Naive-designated CD8 cells lacked CD45RO, were positively enriched for CCR7, and omitted terminally differentiated effector memory CD45RA+ cells. The sequenced sample consisted of naive CD8+ T cells from PBMCs. The receptors were gathered from a man between 18 and 29 years old in good health. Some clones in this sample may be carry-over from other donors' samples.

This clone was picked up one time. Other DNA sequences of this sample code for an identical CDR3. The chain has TRBV7-9 and TRBJ2-5, with D possibly being TRBD2 (5 bases). Deletions cut 5 bases from V and 1 base from J, with 8 bases between. CDR3 length: 13 amino acids. CDR1 SEHNR and CDR2 FQNEAQ come from the germline V gene (reference sequence). CDR3 bases: TGTGCCAGCAGCCCCCGGGGCCAAGAGACCCAGTACTTC. Its protein is CASSPRGQETQYF.

The CDR3, as DNA: TGTGCCAGCAGTGAATGGGGACAGGCGAACACTGAAGCTTTCTTT. This codes for CASSEWGQANTEAFF. The gene calls are TRBV2 and TRBJ1-1, with 8 bases that match TRBD1. Losses at the gene ends were 2 bases for V and 1 base for J; bases not matched to a gene: 3. The V gene's germline CDR1 is SNHLY and CDR2 FYNNEI. This CDR3 region has 15 residues. Full variable domain (outside the CDR3, taken from reference TRBV2 and TRBJ1-1): EPEVTQTPSHQVTQMGQEVILRCVPISNHLYFYWYRQILGQKVEFLVSFYNNEISEKSEIFDDQFSVERPDGSNFTLKIRSTKLEDSAMYFCASSEWGQANTEAFFGQGTRLTVV.

The chain carries TRBV2 and TRBJ1-1, with D maybe TRBD1 (6 bases). The ends were cut back, 7 bases at V and 1 base at J, with 13 bases in the middle. This CDR3 has 14 residues. Germline values: CDR1 SNHLY, CDR2 FYNNEI. The chain's CDR3 is CASITGGANTEAFF. The CDR3 nucleotides read TGTGCCAGCATTACGGGGGGCGCGAACACTGAAGCTTTCTTT.

The CDR3: CASSYPGQGETEAFF. The CDR3 DNA follows: TGTGCCAGCAGTTACCCGGGACAGGGGGAGACTGAAGCTTTCTTT. This sequence joins TRBV28 and TRBJ1-1, with TRBD1 matching over 11 bases. Germline values: CDR1 MDHEN, CDR2 SYDVKM. With V trimmed by 4 bases and J by 5 bases, 6 bases remained unmatched. CDR3 size: 15 residues.

CDR3 residues: CASSERSPRPGETQYF. The CDR3 nucleotides are TGTGCCAGCAGTGAACGATCACCCCGCCCGGGGGAGACCCAGTACTTC. The J gene is TRBJ2-5, the V gene TRBV2, with D possibly being TRBD2 (5 bases). CDR1 and CDR2 from the germline V gene are SNHLY and FYNNEI. V was pared by 2 bases and J by 5 bases, with 18 bases between. CDR3 length: 16 amino acids.

The chain recombines TRBV7-6 with TRBJ2-7; D is perhaps TRBD1 (6 bases). The germline CDR1 and CDR2 sequences are SGHVS and FNYEAQ. V was shortened by 5 bases and J by 3 bases, with 17 bases between the two germline ends. There are 15 residues in the CDR3. CDR3 coding DNA: TGTGCCAGCAGCGCCCGGACAGCTCCTTTCTACGAGCAGTACTTC. Translation gives CASSARTAPFYEQYF.

For this clone: Different DNA sequences within this sample yield the same CDR3. The rearrangement links TRBV9 to TRBJ1-1; no definite D call. The CDR3 loop spans 14 amino acids. V was clipped by 2 bases and J by 1 base, with 9 bases between them. Germline V CDR1 and CDR2: SGDLS, YYNGEE. CDR3 sequence reads: CASSVGAENTEAFF. The CDR3 DNA reads as TGTGCCAGCAGCGTGGGAGCGGAGAACACTGAAGCTTTCTTT.

V gene TRBV4-3 combines with J gene TRBJ2-1, with 16 bases that match TRBD2. Losses at the gene ends were 3 bases for V and 2 bases for J; bases not matched to a gene: 7. Germline V gene sequence: CDR1 LGHNA, CDR2 YSLEER. The CDR3 consists of 19 residues. The DNA for the CDR3 is TGCGCCAGCAGCCACAGGGGGACTAGCGGGAGGGGCCCCTACAATGAGCAGTTCTTC. This gives the protein CASSHRGTSGRGPYNEQFF.

The CDR3 DNA reads as TGCAGTGCCCCAGGAAACACTGAAGCTTTCTTT. Its protein product is CSAPGNTEAFF. The chain employs TRBV20-1 and TRBJ1-1, with D unresolved. This CDR3 has 11 residues. V dropped 6 bases and J dropped 2 bases, with 7 bases sitting between them. The V gene's germline CDR1 is DFQATT and CDR2 SNEGSKA (reference sequence).

V is TRBV4-2 and J is TRBJ1-2; TRBD1 might be the D (6 bases). Trimming shortened V by 1 base and J by 6 bases, and 18 bases separated the two germline ends. The CDR3 runs 16 residues. Germline-derived CDR1 and CDR2 are LGHNA and YNFKEQ. CDR3: CASSQGRVHRANGYTF. Written as DNA, the CDR3 is TGTGCCAGCAGCCAAGGAAGGGTCCACAGGGCGAATGGCTACACCTTC.

The chain links TRBV19 to TRBJ2-2, with 11 nucleotides matching TRBD2. CDR1 is LNHDA, CDR2 SQIVND, per germline (reference sequence). The V and J ends lost 3 bases and 7 bases, in that order; junction bases with no gene match: 10. There are 17 residues in the CDR3. As DNA, the CDR3 is TGTGCCAGTAGTATCCCCACTAGCGGGAGAGGTGACGGGGAGCTGTTTTTT. It translates to CASSIPTSGRGDGELFF.

The chain joins TRBV4-2 to TRBJ2-7; D could derive from TRBD1 or TRBD2 (5 bases each). V lost 4 bases to trimming and J lost 5 bases, with 15 bases between them. The germline V gene encodes CDR1 LGHNA and CDR2 YNFKEQ. The CDR3 runs to 14 residues. The CDR3 is CASSPTEGNHEQYF. The CDR3 nucleotides are TGTGCCAGCAGCCCAACAGAGGGGAACCACGAGCAGTACTTC.

The chain employs TRBV4-3 and TRBJ1-1, with 9 bases that match TRBD1. The CDR3 length is 18 residues. Germline-derived CDR1 and CDR2 are LGHNA and YSLEER. V lost 1 base, J lost 0 bases, and 9 bases stayed unmatched. This CDR3 reads CASSQVWGTGNMNTEAFF. The CDR3 DNA sequence: TGCGCCAGCAGCCAAGTATGGGGGACAGGGAACATGAACACTGAAGCTTTCTTT.

This chain uses TRBV11-2 with TRBJ2-1, with D uncertain. V lost 1 base and J 2 bases, leaving 12 bases between the germline ends. The CDR3 totals 16 residues. Germline CDR1 and CDR2: SGHAT and FQNNGV. The CDR3 reads CASSLGLKDAYNEQFF. In nucleotides, the CDR3 is TGTGCCAGCAGCTTAGGTCTGAAGGACGCCTACAATGAGCAGTTCTTC.

A note on this clone: Other DNA sequences in this specimen translate into the identical CDR3. This chain joins TRBV6-5 and TRBJ2-7; D remains unclear. CDR3 length: 13 residues. Per the germline V gene, CDR1 is MNHEY and CDR2 is SVGAGI. V was clipped by 2 bases and J by 0 bases, with 5 bases between them. The CDR3 protein is CASSYGGSYEQYF. CDR3 bases: TGTGCCAGCAGTTACGGCGGCTCCTACGAGCAGTACTTC.

This clone was observed a handful of times. This sequence joins TRBV9 and TRBJ1-4; D uncertain. Trimming removed 7 bases at V and 6 bases at J, with 13 bases between. The CDR3 covers 13 residues. CDR1 and CDR2 from the germline V gene are SGDLS and YYNGEE. The CDR3 DNA sequence: TGTGCCAGCTCTACGGGGATAGATGAAAAACTGTTTTTT. Residues: CASSTGIDEKLFF.

This clone was found once. The chain is built from TRBV29-1 and TRBJ2-5, with no clear D. Trimming took off 3 bases at V and 2 bases at J, with 10 bases between the two ends. Germline V gene sequence: CDR1 SQVTM, CDR2 ANQGSEA. The length of the CDR3 is 13 residues. The CDR3 loop reads CSVEMVEQETQYF. The CDR3 DNA sequence: TGCAGCGTTGAGATGGTCGAACAAGAGACCCAGTACTTC.

The rearrangement uses TRBV19 and TRBJ2-2; D is unclear. Between the trimmed V and J ends, which lost 8 bases and 7 bases, there was a span of 17 bases. Germline V gene sequence: CDR1 LNHDA, CDR2 SQIVND (reference sequence). This CDR3 region has 14 residues. The CDR3 spells CASLQDPGHGELFF. The CDR3, as DNA: TGTGCCAGTCTCCAGGACCCAGGTCACGGGGAGCTGTTTTTT. Full variable domain (remainder filled in from reference TRBV19 and TRBJ2-2): DGGITQSPKYLFRKEGQNVTLSCEQNLNHDAMYWYRQDPGQGLRLIYYSQIVNDFQKGDIAEGYSVSREKKESFPLTVTSAQKNPTAFYLCASLQDPGHGELFFGEGSRLTVL.

The chain recombines TRBV6-5 with TRBJ2-2; a possible D gene is TRBD1 (6 bases). CDR3 length: 15 residues. The germline V gene has CDR1 MNHEY and CDR2 SVGAGI. V was pared by 10 bases and J by 0 bases, with 15 bases between. CDR3 bases: TGTGCCATTTCTCCCGGGACATCGAACACCGGGGAGCTGTTTTTT. This codes for CAISPGTSNTGELFF.

This chain joins TRBV7-3 and TRBJ2-1, with TRBD1 identical over 7 bases. The CDR3 length is 15 residues. V dropped 5 bases and J dropped 4; count of bases not matched to a gene: 8. The germline V gene encodes CDR1 SGHTA and CDR2 FQGTGA. Here the CDR3 DNA reads TGTGCCAGCAGCGACCGACAGGGTATTTACAATGAGCAGTTCTTC. Its translation: CASSDRQGIYNEQFF.